Following are 26 T cell receptor beta chains from one sample sequenced in a study of OX40 agonist ivuxolimab in advanced cancers. Sequenced by immunoSEQ multiplex PCR; TCRdb stores in-frame clones only, minus some. Of over 55,000 clones in the sample, about 89% are singletons; the top ten hold around 2%. This material consisted of CD4+ or CD8+ T cells sorted from blood, taken in a trial of the OX40 agonist ivuxolimab. The receptors come from an adult with an advanced solid tumor such as melanoma, head and neck, liver or kidney cancer.

The chain is built from TRBV7-2 and TRBJ2-1; TRBD2 matches at 8 bases. The CDR3 runs 14 residues. CDR1 and CDR2 (germline): SGHTA, FQGNSA. J lost 9 bases, V lost 5 bases, and 9 bases had no gene match. CDR3 protein: CASSLPGGQREQFF. CDR3 DNA sequence: TGTGCCAGCAGCCTCCCGGGGGGGCAACGTGAGCAGTTCTTC.

This CDR3 reads CASSLGPTGAGELFF. For the CDR3, the DNA is TGCGCCAGCAGCTTGGGGCCAACAGGGGCCGGGGAGCTGTTTTTT. The V and J genes are TRBV5-1 and TRBJ2-2; 7 bases match TRBD1. This CDR3 region has 15 residues. CDR1 SGHRS and CDR2 YFSETQ come from the germline V gene. V gave up 0 bases and J gave up 6 bases; unmatched junction bases: 5.

The gene calls are TRBV2 and TRBJ1-2, with 7 bases that match TRBD1. Germline-derived CDR1 and CDR2 are SNHLY and FYNNEI. V was pared by 10 bases and J by 1 base, with 15 bases of the junction left unmatched. CDR3 length: 16 amino acids. CDR3 residues: CATTGQRGEINYGYTF. In DNA, the CDR3 is TGTGCCACCACGGGACAGCGAGGAGAAATTAACTATGGCTACACCTTC.

The chain recombines TRBV5-6 with TRBJ2-1; D not certain. V gave up 1 base and J gave up 9 bases, with 5 bases separating them. Germline lookup yields CDR1 SGHDT and CDR2 YYEEEE. CDR3 size: 11 residues. The CDR3 DNA is TGTGCCAGCAGCTTGAGAGGTGAGCAGTTCTTC. Protein sequence: CASSLRGEQFF.

The V gene is TRBV7-9, the J gene TRBJ1-1; 9 bases match TRBD1. The length of the CDR3 is 14 residues. V lost 4 bases, J lost 3 bases, and 3 bases stayed unmatched. Germline V gene data show CDR1 as SEHNR and CDR2 as FQNEAQ (reference sequence). CDR3 nucleotide sequence: TGTGCCAGCAGCTCGGGACAGGGAGACACTGAAGCTTTCTTT. Translation gives CASSSGQGDTEAFF.

This clone showed up just a few times. The V gene is TRBV29-1, the J gene TRBJ1-2; D ambiguous. Trimming left V 3 bases short and J 4 bases short, with 12 bases between. CDR1 SQVTM and CDR2 ANQGSEA come from the germline V gene. The CDR3 consists of 13 residues. CDR3 in DNA: TGCAGCGTTGACCCCGGAGACCGCTATGGCTACACCTTC. It translates to CSVDPGDRYGYTF.

This chain uses TRBV12-5 with TRBJ2-2; 12 nucleotides align to TRBD1. CDR3 length: 14 residues. V dropped 6 bases and J dropped 4; count of bases not matched to a gene: 0. Germline V lookup: CDR1 LGHNT, CDR2 FRNRAP. This chain's CDR3 is CASGGQGATGELFF. The CDR3 bases are TGTGCTAGTGGGGGACAGGGGGCCACCGGGGAGCTGTTTTTT.

This chain connects TRBV4-2 to TRBJ2-3; 7 nucleotides match TRBD2. J was trimmed by 0 bases and V by 1 base; bases with no gene match: 7. Looked up from germline, CDR1 is LGHNA and CDR2 is YNFKEQ. The CDR3 length is 17 residues. The CDR3 loop is CASSQVRERISTDTQYF. The CDR3, as DNA: TGTGCCAGCAGCCAAGTGCGGGAGAGGATAAGCACAGATACGCAGTATTTT.

This clone came up a few times. The chain has TRBV28 and TRBJ1-1; D is possibly TRBD1 (6 bases). CDR3 length: 11 amino acids. The V and J ends lost 11 bases and 5 bases respectively, with 12 bases between them. Per the germline V gene, CDR1 is MDHEN and CDR2 is SYDVKM. CDR3 sequence reads: CAAGTRTEAFF. The DNA for the CDR3 is TGTGCCGCCGGGACAAGGACTGAAGCTTTCTTT. Based on the CDR3 plus reference TRBV28 and TRBJ1-1, the full variable domain is DVKVTQSSRYLVKRTGEKVFLECVQDMDHENMFWYRQDPGLGLRLIYFSYDVKMKEKGDIPEGYSVSREKKERFSLILESASTNQTSMYLCAAGTRTEAFFGQGTRLTVV.

V gene TRBV5-5 combines with J gene TRBJ2-5; TRBD1 aligns across 8 bases. This CDR3 contains 15 residues. Losses at the gene ends were 0 bases for V and 2 bases for J; bases not matched to a gene: 3. Germline-derived CDR1 and CDR2 are SGHKS and YYEKEE (reference sequence). The CDR3, as DNA: TGTGCCAGCAGCTTGGCGCAGGGGGCTCAAGAGACCCAGTACTTC. Translated: CASSLAQGAQETQYF. Based on the CDR3 plus reference TRBV5-5 and TRBJ2-5, the full variable domain is DAGVTQSPTHLIKTRGQQVTLRCSPISGHKSVSWYQQVLGQGPQFIFQYYEKEERGRGNFPDRFSARQFPNYSSELNVNALLLGDSALYLCASSLAQGAQETQYFGPGTRLLVL.

The J gene is TRBJ2-3, the V gene TRBV7-9; D remains unclear. The germline V gene encodes CDR1 SEHNR and CDR2 FQNEAQ (reference sequence). Trimming removed 5 bases from V and 2 bases from J, with 14 bases in between. The CDR3 has 15 amino acids. Here the CDR3 DNA reads TGTGCCAGCAGCCCCTGGGGAATCGCCACAGATACGCAGTATTTT. Protein sequence: CASSPWGIATDTQYF.

The CDR3 spells CASSFGQGGGETQYF. The CDR3 coding sequence is TGCGCCAGCAGCTTCGGACAGGGTGGTGGGGAGACCCAGTACTTC. V usage is TRBV5-1 and J usage is TRBJ2-5; 8 nucleotides match TRBD1. V trimming: 2 bases; J trimming: 5 bases; junction bases outside the gene matches: 8. CDR1 and CDR2 (germline): SGHRS, YFSETQ. The length of the CDR3 is 15 residues.

The chain couples TRBV15 to TRBJ2-5, with a weak D call TRBD1 (5 bases). Germline V gene data show CDR1 as LNHNV and CDR2 as YYDKDF (reference sequence). The V end was cut by 1 base, the J end by 1 base, with 7 bases between. This CDR3 has 14 residues. This CDR3 is CATSRGQLQETQYF. CDR3 bases: TGTGCCACCAGCAGAGGACAGCTCCAAGAGACCCAGTACTTC.

The gene calls are TRBV2 and TRBJ2-7; 12 positions agree with TRBD2. Germline V CDR1 and CDR2: SNHLY, FYNNEI. The CDR3 has 16 residues. With 5 bases clipped from V and 3 bases from J, the junction kept 8 bases outside the gene matches. In DNA, the CDR3 is TGTGCCAGCAGTAGTACATCTAGCGGGGGGGGCTACGAGCAGTACTTC. It codes for CASSSTSSGGGYEQYF.

The chain combines TRBV6-1 with TRBJ2-7, with D hard to call. Germline values: CDR1 MNHNS, CDR2 SASEGT. The ends were cut back, 7 bases at V and 0 bases at J, with 4 bases in the middle. The CDR3 contains 11 residues. The CDR3 DNA is TGTGCCAGCATGTTCTCCTACGAGCAGTACTTC. This translates into CASMFSYEQYF.

The chain combines TRBV7-2 with TRBJ1-2; D possibly corresponds to TRBD1 (5 bases). CDR3 length equals 15 residues. Germline CDR1 SGHTA, CDR2 FQGNSA. Trimming cost V 1 base and J 3 bases, with 12 bases left between them. The CDR3 bases are TGTGCCAGCAGCTTAGAAACGGGAGGGGACTATGGCTACACCTTC. Encoded protein: CASSLETGGDYGYTF.

The chain joins TRBV10-3 to TRBJ1-2; TRBD1 agrees at 11 bases. In germline, CDR1 is ENHRY, CDR2 SYGVKD. The CDR3 is made up of 14 amino acids. V lost 6 bases to trimming and J lost 0 bases; unmatched junction nucleotides: 0. As DNA, the CDR3 is TGTGCCATCAGGGGACAGGGGGCTAACTATGGCTACACCTTC. It specifies CAIRGQGANYGYTF.

The chain is built from TRBV28 and TRBJ2-1; D perhaps matches TRBD2 (6 bases). Germline V lookup: CDR1 MDHEN, CDR2 SYDVKM. Trimming stripped 2 bases from V and 6 bases from J, with 17 bases between. CDR3 length: 16 residues. CDR3 DNA: TGTGCCAGCAGTTTAGGGGTAGCGGCTTCATCCAATGAGCAGTTCTTC. It translates to CASSLGVAASSNEQFF. The full variable domain, completed using reference TRBV28 and TRBJ2-1, is DVKVTQSSRYLVKRTGEKVFLECVQDMDHENMFWYRQDPGLGLRLIYFSYDVKMKEKGDIPEGYSVSREKKERFSLILESASTNQTSMYLCASSLGVAASSNEQFFGPGTRLTVL.

This chain joins TRBV28 and TRBJ1-1; D perhaps matches TRBD1 (6 bases). Trimming pared 7 bases from V and 11 bases from J, leaving 20 bases between. The CDR3 totals 13 residues. Germline CDR1 and CDR2: MDHEN and SYDVKM. CDR3 DNA: TGTGCCAGCAAACCGGGGGACATCCGGATGGCTTTCTTT. Protein sequence: CASKPGDIRMAFF.

The chain is built from TRBV5-1 and TRBJ2-1, with D possibly matching TRBD2 (5 bases). Germline V lookup: CDR1 SGHRS, CDR2 YFSETQ. The germline V and J ends were trimmed by 0 bases and 5 bases, with 9 bases remaining between them. CDR3 length: 14 amino acids. Here the CDR3 reads CASSLGRVNNEQFF. As DNA, the CDR3 is TGCGCCAGCAGCTTGGGGCGGGTAAACAATGAGCAGTTCTTC.

This chain connects TRBV28 to TRBJ1-2; D possibly corresponds to TRBD1 (6 bases). Trimming cost V 1 base and J 4 bases, with 10 bases left between them. Germline lookup yields CDR1 MDHEN and CDR2 SYDVKM. The CDR3 totals 14 residues. The CDR3 is CASSLSGVSYGYTF. The DNA of the CDR3 is TGTGCCAGCAGTTTATCAGGGGTTTCCTATGGCTACACCTTC.

The count of this clone is one. The chain carries TRBV30 and TRBJ2-7; weak D call: TRBD1 (6 bases). The CDR3 has 13 amino acids. The germline V gene has CDR1 GTSNPN and CDR2 SVGIG (reference sequence). V gave up 8 bases and J gave up 6 bases, with 20 bases separating them. Here the CDR3 reads CALKRDTFAEQYF. CDR3 in DNA: TGTGCCCTTAAAAGGGACACCTTCGCCGAGCAGTACTTC.

The chain uses TRBV18 and TRBJ1-4; no definite D call. Germline loops: CDR1 KGHSH, CDR2 LQKENI. The CDR3 runs to 14 residues. The V end was cut by 2 bases, the J end by 0 bases, with 4 bases between. The CDR3 loop reads CASSPGATNEKLFF. CDR3 nucleotides: TGTGCCAGCTCACCAGGGGCAACTAATGAAAAACTGTTTTTT. The complete variable domain, with remaining parts taken from reference TRBV18 and TRBJ1-4, reads NAGVMQNPRHLVRRRGQEARLRCSPMKGHSHVYWYRQLPEEGLKFMVYLQKENIIDESGMPKERFSAEFPKEGPSILRIQQVVRGDSAAYFCASSPGATNEKLFFGSGTQLSVL.

The gene calls are TRBV10-3 and TRBJ1-2; 8 bases fit TRBD1. Germline V gene sequence: CDR1 ENHRY, CDR2 SYGVKD. This CDR3 is 14 amino acids long. V dropped 1 base and J dropped 4; count of bases not matched to a gene: 2. CDR3: CAISELQGAYGYTF. The CDR3 DNA follows: TGTGCCATCAGTGAGTTGCAGGGGGCCTATGGCTACACCTTC.

Written as DNA, the CDR3 is TGTGCCAGTAGCAGGGACAGGGGGCAAGGTCAGCCCCAGCATTTT. Translated, it gives CASSRDRGQGQPQHF. The gene calls are TRBV19 and TRBJ1-5, with 12 nucleotides matching TRBD1. J gave up 6 bases and V 6 bases, and 6 bases lay outside the gene matches. Germline V gives CDR1 LNHDA, CDR2 SQIVND (reference sequence). CDR3 size: 15 residues. Based on the CDR3 plus reference TRBV19 and TRBJ1-5, the full variable domain is DGGITQSPKYLFRKEGQNVTLSCEQNLNHDAMYWYRQDPGQGLRLIYYSQIVNDFQKGDIAEGYSVSREKKESFPLTVTSAQKNPTAFYLCASSRDRGQGQPQHFGDGTRLSIL.

V and J are TRBV6-1 and TRBJ1-5, with 9 positions matching TRBD1. Germline V gives CDR1 MNHNS, CDR2 SASEGT. The ends lost 7 bases at V and 4 bases at J; junction bases unmatched: 8. The CDR3 runs 15 residues. The CDR3 loop reads CASIAGTGNNQPQHF. CDR3 DNA sequence: TGTGCCAGCATCGCCGGGACAGGGAATAATCAGCCCCAGCATTTT.